This T cell receptor (beta chain) was sequenced for a study of chemoradiotherapy in HPV16-positive cancers. Regarding the study as a whole: In HPV16-positive patients, HPV-responsive T-cell expansion tracked better recurrence-free survival. Candidate HPV-specific clones and E7-related TCR motifs grew in tumor during treatment.

Germline trimming cut 4 bases from V and 4 bases from J; bases unmatched to any gene: 7. This CDR3 is 16 amino acids long. The germline V gene encodes CDR1 LGHNA and CDR2 YNFKEQ. Comment on this clone: Its antigen is unknown.

The method was immunoSEQ multiplex PCR; TCRdb's version includes in-frame clones alone and lacks a portion of them. This sample has tens of thousands of clones, with about two thirds found just once. The chain combines TRBV4-2 with TRBJ1-3; 10 bases map to TRBD1. The source is a human donor with HPV-associated anogenital cancer. Sample collection was performed from a patient who underwent chemoradiotherapy. This CDR3 is CASSPYDRGLGNTIYF. The CDR3 DNA reads as TGTGCCAGCAGCCCTTACGACAGGGGGCTAGGAAACACCATATATTTT.